What follows describes a single T cell receptor (beta chain). Its antigen is unknown. There are no base qualities to consult, and no much larger clone falls within one base. This sample is part of a study of blood T cell repertoires in COVID-19 (dated by TCRdb to the early 2020s). Study-level background: Samples covering the acute and convalescent phases of COVID-19 were provided by collaborators in the United States, Italy and Spain. Deeply sampled blood TCRbeta repertoires from subjects exposed to, actively infected with, or recovered from COVID-19 were included in the dataset. The material from the prospective study consisted of cDNA or gDNA derived from T cells, B-cell-depleted T cells, or PBMCs. Samples were obtained from the ongoing ImmuneRACE study (first 160 participants) and from 950 to 1,500 subjects provided by 6 global collaborators. Where available, HLA class I and class II types were obtained from metadata supplied by the sample provider rather than from assay-based typing. A de-identified subject ID, COVID-19 status, age in years and sex were almost always included in the sample metadata. The repertoires were released in a freely available public database intended as a resource for research on the immune response to SARS-CoV-2.

Summary of the overall study and its limitations: The quantity of clinical and demographic metadata differed by source and by participant and was supplied without curation.

TCRbeta CDR3 regions were amplified from genomic DNA by means of the immunoSEQ Assay, a bias-controlled multiplex PCR. The study's processing was this. The number of nucleated cells in each sample was estimated from the amplification of reference gene primers within the assay. To quantify the absolute abundance of each unique TCRbeta CDR3 rearrangement, sequence reads were collapsed and filtered. Productive Simpson clonality was computed per sample as the square root of Simpson's diversity index over productive rearrangements. In its TCRdb copy, this immuneACCESS table keeps in-frame sequences only and misses some clones. Where compared with another copy, unresolved V genes explain less than half of these, and the others have no known cause. D and trimming were read from the DNA, whereas the V and J calls and clone size are those reported in that table. The sample table holds around 400,000 clones, of which under 85% were seen once. The ten largest clones represent roughly 5.1% of the sample.

Participants in the prospective study were enrolled through a virtual design, were aged 18 to 89 years, and lived in 24 United States geographic areas. To assign participants to cohorts, the prospective study relied on clinical history that participants themselves reported in a screening survey and a study questionnaire. ImmuneRACE Cohort 3 recovered participants were defined by two consecutive negative NP/OP PCR tests, healthcare professional clearance, or symptom resolution. In the prospective study, whole blood, serum and a nasopharyngeal or oropharyngeal swab were collected from each participant by mobile phlebotomists. Participants in the prospective study had the option to provide additional blood draws and questionnaires over an approximately 2-month period. Prospective study blood samples were shipped either frozen or at room temperature before DNA extraction. From a lookup of the germline V gene, CDR1 and CDR2 are MGHDK and SYGVNS. The germline V and J ends show losses of 6 bases and 0 bases respectively, and no gene match explains 9 bases of the junction. CDR3 length: 16 amino acids, cysteine to phenylalanine. The kept DNA is CDR3 alone, 48 bases in frame from the first base.

This TCR derives from a woman between 50 and 59 years old who had recovered from COVID-19. The sequencing input was PBMCs or T cells enriched from blood (not recorded which). The chain uses TRBV25-1 and TRBJ1-1, and TRBD1 matches 8 of the central bases. The CDR3 is CASRSGTGFMNTEAFF. The nucleotide sequence is TGTGCCAGCAGGTCCGGGACAGGTTTTATGAACACTGAAGCTTTCTTT.